The clone carrying this TCR beta chain was seen a handful of times. Its antigen is as yet unknown. This entry belongs to a study of CD8+ T cells in alopecia areata. Following extraction, RNA underwent reverse transcription to cDNA, which served as the sequencing template. Measured with immunoSEQ multiplex PCR; TCRdb has only the in-frame clones, and not every one. Of approximately 170,000 clones in the sample, around 59% were seen once. After removal of 2 bases from V and 2 bases from J, the junction contained 6 bases not matched to a gene. Germline values: CDR1 SGDLS, CDR2 YYNGEE. The CDR3 covers 15 residues. Indicated treatment: oral pan-JAK inhibitor, 5-10 mg twice daily. Study-level points and caveats: Possibly because of HLA-related factors, TCR sharing was less clear across patients than in mice.

This clonotype originated in a human donor with alopecia areata. The material sequenced was CD4+ T cells sorted from blood, taken at week 24, from a patient treated with tofacitinib. V is TRBV9 and J is TRBJ2-5; 7 bases are a match to TRBD2. CDR3 region: CASSVSSAGQETQYF. CDR3 DNA: TGTGCCAGCAGCGTGTCGTCAGCGGGACAAGAGACCCAGTACTTC.